The 3 T cell receptor beta chains listed next were all sequenced from one sample in a study of human T cells and chemical hapten exposure. Time point noted: patch test 1, 2 weeks after DPC sensitization. The treatment denotes: therapeutic diphenylcyclopropenone sensitization with weekly scalp DPC. In TCRdb, the RACE reads were re-called with MiXCR into one record per CDR3 protein. The data hold around 99,000 distinct CDR3 sequences, with roughly 12% observed a single time. Sequenced here: whole blood, sampled in connection with sensitization to the hapten diphenylcyclopropenone (DPC). The receptors were gathered from a middle-aged woman with alopecia areata. Some clones in this sample may be carry-over from other donors' samples.

The table lists this clonotype with many counts. This sequence joins TRBV12-3 or TRBV12-4 and TRBJ2-7, with D maybe TRBD1 (7 bases). V was trimmed by 6 bases and J by 0 bases, leaving 9 bases between them. The CDR3 has 13 residues. CDR3 amino acids: CASRRDSSYEQYF. The DNA of the CDR3 is TGTGCCAGCAGGCGGGACAGCTCCTACGAGCAGTACTTC.

This clonotype was found many times. The CDR3 sequence: CASSLEGQGSYGYTF. As DNA, the CDR3 is TGCGCCAGCAGCTTGGAAGGACAGGGGAGCTATGGCTACACCTTC. This sequence joins TRBV5-1 and TRBJ1-2; 9 nucleotides agree with TRBD1. The CDR3 has 15 residues. Trimming removed 0 bases from V and 4 bases from J; junction bases left unmatched: 4. Germline lookup yields CDR1 SGHRS and CDR2 YFSETQ.

CDR3 in amino acids: CASSLWDGNSPLHF. CDR3 coding DNA: TGTGCCAGCAGCCTATGGGACGGAAATTCACCCCTCCACTTT. The chain employs TRBV4-2 and TRBJ1-6; tentatively, D is TRBD1 (5 bases). Germline CDR1 is LGHNA and CDR2 is YNFKEQ. V was clipped by 4 bases and J by 7 bases, with 11 bases between them. The CDR3 loop spans 14 amino acids.